The entry below gives a single T cell receptor (beta chain) sequence along with its context. Each recovered donor of Cohort 3 presented with two negative PCRs, clearance, or symptom resolution. This CDR3 is 15 amino acids long. Germline V gives CDR1 ENHRY, CDR2 SYGVKD. The V gene end was trimmed by 6 bases and the J gene end by 0 bases; junction bases not matched to a gene: 3. These data are taken from a study of blood T cell repertoires in COVID-19. Overall study: The study drew acute and convalescent COVID-19 samples from the United States, Italy and Spain. In each case, the material was cDNA or gDNA derived from T cells, B-cell-depleted T cells, or PBMCs.

Authors' data handling: Reference gene primers were amplified, and this amplification served to estimate nucleated cell counts. Sequencing used immunoSEQ multiplex PCR; TCRdb keeps in-frame clones, though not all of them. V and J calls and clone size are given by that table; D and trimming were obtained from the DNA. The table has approximately 250,000 clones, 88% seen once; the top ten hold around 0.9%. The chain has TRBV10-3 and TRBJ1-5; 9 bases match TRBD1. The TCR comes from a woman aged 25 to 45 who had recovered from COVID-19. Sequenced material: PBMCs or T cells enriched from blood (not recorded which). The CDR3 bases are TGTGCCATCAGGGAGGGACAGGGTAGCAATCAGCCCCAGCATTTT. Translated, it gives CAIREGQGSNQPQHF.